The 9 T cell receptor beta chains in this list originate from one sample, sequenced in a study of T cell repertoires in cytomegalovirus infection. TCRdb reanalysed the reads using MiXCR and keeps one entry per CDR3 protein. The sample records hundreds of thousands of distinct CDR3 sequences, approximately 33% being singletons. Their antigens remain unidentified. Sample: cultured CD8+ T cells from PBMCs, taken from culture after CMV antigen stimulation. These receptors all come from a human donor in good health (CMV status not recorded). Some clones in this sample may be carry-over from other donors' samples.

This chain connects TRBV7-6 to TRBJ2-7; the match to TRBD1 covers 8 bases. The CDR3 has 15 residues. Germline CDR1 reads SGHVS; CDR2 reads FNYEAQ. V trimming: 2 bases; J trimming: 0 bases; junction bases outside the gene matches: 3. The CDR3 DNA is TGTGCCAGCAGCTTACGACAGGGGAACTCCTACGAGCAGTACTTC. Translating gives CASSLRQGNSYEQYF.

The gene calls are TRBV29-1 and TRBJ2-7; 10 bases align to TRBD2. The germline V gene has CDR1 SQVTM and CDR2 ANQGSEA. The length of the CDR3 is 14 residues. With 2 bases clipped from V and 4 bases from J, the junction kept 5 bases outside the gene matches. The DNA for the CDR3 is TGCAGCGTTGAATCGGCTAGCGGGGGTTACGAGCAGTACTTC. Translated, it gives CSVESASGGYEQYF.

A few counts support this clonotype. The CDR3 sequence: CASSTSGGADTEAFF. The CDR3 DNA reads TGTGCCAGCAGTACCAGTGGGGGGGCGGACACTGAAGCTTTCTTT. The V gene is TRBV6-6, the J gene TRBJ1-1; D possibly corresponds to TRBD1 (6 bases). With 5 bases removed from V and 3 bases from J, the gap between germline ends came to 16 bases. The CDR3 spans 15 residues. Germline V gives CDR1 MNHNY, CDR2 SVGAGI (reference sequence).

This clonotype was counted a few times. The chain couples TRBV12-3 or TRBV12-4 to TRBJ1-1; 9 positions match TRBD1. The CDR3 has 17 amino acids. V lost 6 bases, J lost 0 bases, and 11 bases stayed unmatched. This CDR3 reads CASRAPGQGPMNTEAFF. The CDR3 coding sequence is TGTGCCAGCAGAGCGCCGGGACAGGGACCAATGAACACTGAAGCTTTCTTT.

The table lists this clonotype with many counts. This sequence joins TRBV7-6 and TRBJ1-4; D call uncertain. Trimming stripped 5 bases from V and 8 bases from J, with 6 bases between. The CDR3 length is 11 residues. Germline lookup yields CDR1 SGHVS and CDR2 FNYEAQ. DNA of the CDR3: TGTGCCAGCAGCCCGTCCGAAAAACTGTTTTTT. Translation gives CASSPSEKLFF.

The chain recombines TRBV10-3 with TRBJ1-6, with a possible D match to TRBD1 (5 bases). The length of the CDR3 is 14 residues. Germline CDR1 is ENHRY and CDR2 is SYGVKD. Deletions cut 5 bases from V and 8 bases from J, with 13 bases between. This chain's CDR3 is CAISPGGRDSPLHF. The CDR3 nucleotides are TGTGCCATCAGTCCTGGGGGGAGAGATTCACCCCTCCACTTT.

The rearrangement links TRBV27 to TRBJ1-4; D gene unclear. V was shortened by 3 bases and J by 8 bases, with 19 bases between the two germline ends. The CDR3 spans 16 residues. The germline V gene encodes CDR1 MNHEY and CDR2 SMNVEV (reference sequence). The CDR3: CASSLTLGGSWEKLFF. CDR3 nucleotides: TGTGCCAGCAGTTTGACCCTCGGAGGGAGTTGGGAAAAACTGTTTTTT. Full variable domain (missing parts from reference TRBV27 and TRBJ1-4): EAQVTQNPRYLITVTGKKLTVTCSQNMNHEYMSWYRQDPGLGLRQIYYSMNVEVTDKGDVPEGYKVSRKEKRNFPLILESPSPNQTSLYFCASSLTLGGSWEKLFFGSGTQLSVL.

The chain combines TRBV6-6 with TRBJ2-7; 7 nucleotides align to TRBD1. Trimming took 5 bases from V and 0 from J; bases not matched to a gene: 7. CDR1 MNHNY and CDR2 SVGAGI come from the germline V gene (reference sequence). CDR3 size: 15 residues. The CDR3 DNA is TGTGCCAGCAGTCAACAGGGGCCCACCTCCTACGAGCAGTACGTC. Translation gives CASSQQGPTSYEQYV.

The chain couples TRBV7-6 to TRBJ2-2; a possible D gene is TRBD1 (5 bases). Germline-derived CDR1 and CDR2 are SGHVS and FNYEAQ. V gave up 6 bases and J gave up 7 bases, with 9 bases separating them. This CDR3 has 12 residues. CDR3 nucleotides: TGTGCCAGCAGAGGGGTGGACGGGGAGCTGTTTTTT. It specifies CASRGVDGELFF.